This entry lists 31 T cell receptor beta chains sequenced from one sample in a study of cytomegalovirus exposure and HLA in healthy donors. A multiplex PCR was run with 60 Vbeta primers and 13 Jbeta primers. Sequenced by immunoSEQ multiplex PCR; TCRdb stores in-frame clones only, minus some. Here the sample spans 200,000 to 300,000 clones, 84% being singletons. Sequencing was performed on PBMCs. The receptor source for this set is a woman in her 40s in good health and CMV-seropositive.

This chain uses TRBV10-3 with TRBJ2-7; 9 bases map to TRBD1. The ends lost 2 bases at V and 5 bases at J; junction bases unmatched: 7. The germline V gene encodes CDR1 ENHRY and CDR2 SYGVKD. CDR3 length: 15 amino acids. DNA of the CDR3: TGTGCCATCAGTGAGAATGGACAGGGGAACAACGAGCAGTACTTC. Protein product: CAISENGQGNNEQYF.

This clone was counted only a few times. The chain is built from TRBV10-3 and TRBJ1-1; D gene uncertain. Germline CDR1 is ENHRY and CDR2 is SYGVKD. Trimming left V 0 bases short and J 11 bases short, with 16 bases between. The CDR3 loop spans 14 amino acids. The CDR3: CAISESPGKGGAFF. In DNA form, the CDR3 reads TGTGCCATCAGTGAGTCGCCCGGGAAAGGTGGGGCTTTCTTT.

This sequence joins TRBV6-5 and TRBJ1-5, with 7 bases lining up with TRBD1. V lost 2 bases and J lost 2; bases outside the gene matches: 0. CDR3 length: 14 amino acids. Germline V lookup: CDR1 MNHEY, CDR2 SVGAGI. The CDR3 protein is CASSYTGGNQPQHF. CDR3 DNA: TGTGCCAGCAGTTACACAGGGGGCAATCAGCCCCAGCATTTT.

The chain joins TRBV28 to TRBJ1-1; D is ambiguous. CDR3 length equals 15 residues. With 3 bases removed from V and 1 base from J, the gap between germline ends came to 12 bases. The germline V gene encodes CDR1 MDHEN and CDR2 SYDVKM. In nucleotides, the CDR3 is TGTGCCAGCAGTTTCGGAGGCGCCCCGAACACTGAAGCTTTCTTT. It is translated as CASSFGGAPNTEAFF.

This sequence joins TRBV2 and TRBJ1-2, with a weak D call TRBD1 (6 bases). V shed 8 bases and J shed 8 bases, with 21 bases lying between them. Germline V lookup: CDR1 SNHLY, CDR2 FYNNEI. This CDR3 has 14 amino acids. The CDR3 loop is CASLRDTGLSGYTF. CDR3 DNA: TGTGCCAGCCTAAGAGACACAGGGCTTTCCGGCTACACCTTC.

This chain connects TRBV5-6 to TRBJ2-7; D remains unclear. The germline V gene encodes CDR1 SGHDT and CDR2 YYEEEE. CDR3 length: 11 amino acids. Trimming stripped 4 bases from V and 7 bases from J, with 9 bases between. CDR3 sequence (DNA): TGTGCCAGCAGCACGACTGGTGAGCAGTACTTC. Amino acids: CASSTTGEQYF. The entire variable domain, with the rest obtained from reference TRBV5-6 and TRBJ2-7, is as follows: DAGVTQSPTHLIKTRGQQVTLRCSPKSGHDTVSWYQQALGQGPQFIFQYYEEEERQRGNFPDRFSGHQFPNYSSELNVNALLLGDSALYLCASSTTGEQYFGPGTRLTVT.

The CDR3 sequence: CASRRAGETYNEQFF. In DNA form, the CDR3 reads TGTGCCAGCAGAAGAGCGGGAGAGACCTACAATGAGCAGTTCTTC. This chain joins TRBV6-1 and TRBJ2-1; 8 bases map to TRBD2. V was clipped by 6 bases and J by 2 bases; unmatched bases: 6. CDR1 is MNHNS and CDR2 is SASEGT in the germline V gene. The CDR3 has 15 amino acids.

V usage is TRBV7-2 and J usage is TRBJ1-6, with TRBD1 matching 8 bases. The length of the CDR3 is 14 residues. From germline, CDR1 is SGHTA and CDR2 FQGNSA. V shed 5 bases, J shed 7 bases, and the junction held 4 bases outside the gene matches. CDR3 in amino acids: CASSQQGGNSPLHF. Here the CDR3 DNA reads TGTGCCAGCAGCCAACAGGGGGGCAATTCACCCCTCCACTTT.

The chain combines TRBV7-8 with TRBJ2-5; D perhaps matches TRBD1 (6 bases). The CDR3 totals 15 residues. Looked up from germline, CDR1 is SGHVS and CDR2 is FQNEAQ. V dropped 1 base and J dropped 4 bases, with 13 bases sitting between them. The CDR3 DNA is TGTGCCAGCAGCTTAGGAACAGGGTGGGGAGAGACCCAGTACTTC. Its protein product is CASSLGTGWGETQYF.

This clone showed up just once. Other nucleotide sequences from this sample produce the same CDR3. This rearrangement joins TRBV2 to TRBJ1-2; a possible D gene is TRBD1 (5 bases). Germline CDR1 is SNHLY and CDR2 is FYNNEI. Trimming removed 4 bases from V and 2 bases from J, with 5 bases in between. The CDR3 is made up of 12 amino acids. This CDR3 is CASSGQNYGYTF. The CDR3 region has the DNA TGTGCCAGCAGTGGACAGAACTATGGCTACACCTTC.

The genes are TRBV5-1 and TRBJ1-4; D is undetermined. Trimming shortened V by 1 base and J by 0 bases, and 13 bases separated the two germline ends. This CDR3 comprises 17 residues. Germline values: CDR1 SGHRS, CDR2 YFSETQ. CDR3 sequence: CASSLTYSSATNEKLFF. CDR3 DNA: TGCGCCAGCAGCTTGACGTACAGCTCTGCAACTAATGAAAAACTGTTTTTT.

The chain carries TRBV28 and TRBJ2-2, with 11 bases identical to TRBD2. The CDR3 consists of 16 residues. Germline V lookup: CDR1 MDHEN, CDR2 SYDVKM. After removal of 5 bases from V and 4 bases from J, the junction contained 6 bases not matched to a gene. The CDR3 here is CASSGPTSGSTGELFF. CDR3 DNA: TGTGCCAGCAGTGGCCCTACTAGCGGGAGCACCGGGGAGCTGTTTTTT.

The chain has TRBV28 and TRBJ1-2; 7 bases are shared with TRBD1. J lost 3 bases, V lost 5 bases, and 3 bases had no gene match. Germline CDR1 and CDR2: MDHEN and SYDVKM. This CDR3 is 13 amino acids long. The CDR3 DNA sequence: TGTGCCAGCAGTCCAGACAGGGACTATGGCTACACCTTC. Its translation: CASSPDRDYGYTF.

This sequence joins TRBV5-1 and TRBJ2-7; the match to TRBD1 covers 7 bases. With V trimmed by 4 bases and J by 1 base, 17 bases remained unmatched. Germline-derived CDR1 and CDR2 are SGHRS and YFSETQ. This CDR3 is 18 amino acids long. CDR3 residues: CASSPSGQASLGSYEQYF. The CDR3 coding sequence is TGCGCCAGCAGCCCATCCGGACAGGCCTCGTTGGGGTCCTACGAGCAGTACTTC.

The gene calls are TRBV19 and TRBJ2-7; weak D call: TRBD1 (6 bases). Between the trimmed V and J ends, which lost 0 bases and 6 bases, there was a span of 9 bases. Germline loops: CDR1 LNHDA, CDR2 SQIVND (reference sequence). The CDR3 is made up of 13 amino acids. The CDR3 coding sequence is TGTGCCAGTAGTATAGATCGAGGGGGCGAGCAGTACTTC. As protein: CASSIDRGGEQYF.

The rearrangement uses TRBV7-2 and TRBJ2-1; 7 nucleotides agree with TRBD2. The V gene's germline CDR1 is SGHTA and CDR2 FQGNSA. CDR3 length equals 16 residues. V shed 0 bases and J 7 bases; nucleotides not matched to a gene: 9. The CDR3 bases are TGTGCCAGCAGCTTAGCGAACCGTGGACTAGGAAATGAGCAGTTCTTC. Its translation is CASSLANRGLGNEQFF.

The rearrangement links TRBV2 to TRBJ2-1, with 7 nucleotides matching TRBD1. V was pared by 2 bases and J by 10 bases, with 5 bases of the junction left unmatched. The CDR3 sequence is 13 residues long. Per the germline V gene, CDR1 is SNHLY and CDR2 is FYNNEI. CDR3 loop: CASSEKGTAEQFF. Here the CDR3 DNA reads TGTGCCAGCAGTGAAAAGGGGACAGCGGAGCAGTTCTTC.

This rearrangement joins TRBV5-3 to TRBJ1-4; TRBD1 aligns across 8 bases. Being an ORF, TRBV5-3 has a function that is uncertain. The CDR3 length is 13 residues. V lost 3 bases and J lost 5; bases outside the gene matches: 0. The CDR3 region is CARSWTGNEKLFF. The CDR3 DNA follows: TGTGCCAGAAGCTGGACAGGGAATGAAAAACTGTTTTTT.

CDR3 amino acids: CASSRTAEGQPQHF. Written as DNA, the CDR3 is TGTGCCAGCAGCCGAACGGCGGAGGGTCAGCCCCAGCATTTT. The gene calls are TRBV7-2 and TRBJ1-5; D unclear. V lost 5 bases, J lost 6 bases, and 14 bases lay in between. Germline V lookup: CDR1 SGHTA, CDR2 FQGNSA. This CDR3 region has 14 residues.

V and J are TRBV19 and TRBJ1-2; 8 nucleotides align to TRBD1. This CDR3 has 14 amino acids. The trim removed 5 bases at V and 4 bases at J, leaving 6 bases unmatched. CDR1 LNHDA and CDR2 SQIVND come from the germline V gene (reference sequence). The CDR3 sequence is CASSPADRAYGYTF. The CDR3 DNA reads TGTGCCAGTAGTCCAGCGGACAGGGCCTATGGCTACACCTTC.

V is TRBV28 and J is TRBJ2-7; tentatively, D is TRBD1 (6 bases). CDR1 and CDR2 from the germline V gene are MDHEN and SYDVKM. CDR3 length: 12 residues. Trimming took off 2 bases at V and 6 bases at J, with 8 bases between the two ends. As DNA, the CDR3 is TGTGCCAGCAGTTTAATGACAGGCGAGCAGTACTTC. Translating gives CASSLMTGEQYF.

The gene calls are TRBV18 and TRBJ2-1; 7 bases agree with TRBD1. This CDR3 comprises 15 residues. Germline assignment: CDR1 KGHSH and CDR2 LQKENI. V shed 0 bases and J 4 bases; nucleotides not matched to a gene: 3. Here the CDR3 DNA reads TGTGCCAGCTCACCACCGACGACAGGGTACAATGAGCAGTTCTTC. Translation: CASSPPTTGYNEQFF.

CDR3 nucleotides: TGTGCCAGTAGTGTTACAGGGGTGCGGTCACCCCTCCACTTT. Amino acids: CASSVTGVRSPLHF. The chain has TRBV19 and TRBJ1-6; 7 nucleotides match TRBD1. CDR3 length: 14 amino acids. Per germline, CDR1 LNHDA and CDR2 SQIVND (reference sequence). The V and J ends lost 5 bases and 10 bases, in that order; junction bases with no gene match: 8.

This sequence joins TRBV7-6 and TRBJ2-6, with 9 bases lining up with TRBD1. Unmatched junction bases numbered 9, after V lost 3 bases and J lost 0 bases. There are 19 residues in the CDR3. The germline V gene has CDR1 SGHVS and CDR2 FNYEAQ. Here the CDR3 reads CASSLASWGQGSGANVLTF. CDR3 nucleotide sequence: TGTGCCAGCAGCTTGGCTTCGTGGGGACAGGGCTCTGGGGCCAACGTCCTGACTTTC.

This chain links TRBV7-8 with TRBJ1-6; 10 bases agree with TRBD1. This CDR3 spans 15 amino acids. The germline V gene has CDR1 SGHVS and CDR2 FQNEAQ. V gave up 5 bases and J gave up 7 bases; unmatched junction bases: 5. CDR3 loop: CASSQTDRGNSPLHF. The CDR3 DNA is TGTGCCAGCAGCCAGACGGACAGGGGGAATTCACCCCTCCACTTT.

The sample holds one count of this clone. The chain couples TRBV4-2 to TRBJ2-4; 12 bases are a match to TRBD2. This CDR3 is built from 22 residues. V dropped 1 base and J dropped 8; count of bases not matched to a gene: 24. The germline gives CDR1 LGHNA, CDR2 YNFKEQ. The CDR3 DNA follows: TGTGCCAGCAGCCAAGTGGTTAAAGGTCCTAGCGGGAGGGCCGGAGAGGGGGACATTCAGTACTTC. Protein sequence: CASSQVVKGPSGRAGEGDIQYF.

The chain combines TRBV9 with TRBJ1-2; 8 bases match TRBD1. Trimming removed 2 bases from V and 5 bases from J; junction bases left unmatched: 8. The CDR3 runs to 15 residues. CDR1 and CDR2 (germline): SGDLS, YYNGEE. The chain's CDR3 is CASSVQGQGGYGYTF. The CDR3 coding sequence is TGTGCCAGCAGCGTCCAAGGACAGGGTGGATATGGCTACACCTTC.

This clone was detected only once. This chain uses TRBV5-1 with TRBJ2-1, with 8 bases that match TRBD2. Germline V gives CDR1 SGHRS, CDR2 YFSETQ. There are 13 residues in the CDR3. V was clipped by 3 bases and J by 15 bases; unmatched bases: 11. The CDR3 is CASSSPGLVSLFF. DNA for the CDR3: TGCGCCAGCAGCTCTCCGGGACTAGTCAGTCTGTTCTTC.

The chain recombines TRBV20-1 with TRBJ2-1; D is unresolved. Trimming shortened V by 5 bases and J by 6 bases, and 8 bases separated the two germline ends. The germline V gene has CDR1 DFQATT and CDR2 SNEGSKA (reference sequence). The CDR3 is 11 amino acids. The CDR3 loop is CSAGLPNEQFF. CDR3 sequence (DNA): TGCAGTGCTGGCCTTCCCAATGAGCAGTTCTTC.

This chain uses TRBV10-3 with TRBJ2-3; a weak D match, TRBD1 (5 bases). This CDR3 spans 17 amino acids. Trimming pared 0 bases from V and 5 bases from J, leaving 18 bases between. Per germline, CDR1 ENHRY and CDR2 SYGVKD. The DNA for the CDR3 is TGTGCCATCAGTGAGTCGACTCCAGGGCGGAGTGGAGATACGCAGTATTTT. This codes for CAISESTPGRSGDTQYF.

Written as DNA, the CDR3 is TGCGCCAGCAGCTCCGACAGCTATAATTCACCCCTCCACTTT. This codes for CASSSDSYNSPLHF. This chain joins TRBV5-1 and TRBJ1-6, with D maybe TRBD1 (5 bases). CDR3 length: 14 residues. Trimming stripped 3 bases from V and 3 bases from J, with 7 bases between. Germline CDR1 and CDR2: SGHRS and YFSETQ.